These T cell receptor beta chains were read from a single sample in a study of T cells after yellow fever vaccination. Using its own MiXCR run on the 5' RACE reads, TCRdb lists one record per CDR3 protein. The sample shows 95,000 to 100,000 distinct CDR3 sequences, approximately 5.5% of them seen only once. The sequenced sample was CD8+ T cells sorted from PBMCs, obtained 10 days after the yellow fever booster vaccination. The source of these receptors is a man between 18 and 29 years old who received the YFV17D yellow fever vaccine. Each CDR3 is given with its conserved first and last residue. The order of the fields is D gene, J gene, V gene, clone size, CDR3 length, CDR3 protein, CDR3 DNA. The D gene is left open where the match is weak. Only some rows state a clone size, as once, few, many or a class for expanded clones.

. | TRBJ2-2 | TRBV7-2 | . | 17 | CASSPLSLTGVTGELFF | TGTGCCAGCAGCCCTCTGTCGCTTACGGGTGTTACCGGGGAGCTGTTTTTT
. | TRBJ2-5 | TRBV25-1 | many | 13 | CASSLIRGETQYF | TGTGCCAGCAGCCTGATAAGGGGAGAGACCCAGTACTTC
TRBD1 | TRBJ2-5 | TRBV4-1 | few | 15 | CASSEDRGKAETQYF | TGCGCCAGCAGCGAGGACAGGGGGAAAGCAGAGACCCAGTACTTC
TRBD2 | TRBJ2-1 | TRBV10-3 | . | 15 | CAIRTGLAARDEQFF | TGTGCCATCAGGACGGGACTAGCGGCGCGGGATGAGCAGTTCTTC
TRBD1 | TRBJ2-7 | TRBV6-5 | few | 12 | CASRTTGSEQYF | TGTGCCAGCAGAACGACAGGGAGCGAGCAGTACTTC
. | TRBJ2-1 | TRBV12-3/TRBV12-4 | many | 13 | CASRRGSYNEQFF | TGTGCCAGCAGACGGGGCTCCTACAATGAGCAGTTCTTC
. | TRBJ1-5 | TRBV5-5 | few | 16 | CASSLDPGASNQPQHF | TGTGCCAGCAGCTTAGACCCAGGAGCGAGCAATCAGCCCCAGCATTTT
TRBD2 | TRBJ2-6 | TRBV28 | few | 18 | CASSFLGLFRSGANVLTF | TGTGCCAGCAGTTTTTTGGGACTATTCCGCTCTGGGGCCAACGTCCTGACTTTC
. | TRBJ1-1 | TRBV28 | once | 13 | CASSSPKWTEAFF | TGTGCCAGCAGTTCCCCAAAGTGGACTGAAGCTTTCTTT
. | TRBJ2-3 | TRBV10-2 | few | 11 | CASSDGGTQYF | TGCGCCAGCAGTGATGGGGGTACGCAGTATTTT
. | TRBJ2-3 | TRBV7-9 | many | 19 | CASSLPFRGGRSFGDTQYF | TGTGCCAGCAGTCTTCCCTTCCGGGGAGGAAGGTCTTTTGGGGATACGCAGTATTTT
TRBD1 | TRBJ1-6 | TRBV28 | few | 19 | CASSWDGTELNSYNSPLHF | TGTGCCAGCAGTTGGGATGGGACAGAGTTAAACTCCTATAATTCACCCCTCCACTTT
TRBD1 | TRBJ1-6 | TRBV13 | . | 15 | CASSPGQGLGSPLHF | TGTGCCAGCAGCCCGGGACAGGGACTGGGATCACCCCTCCACTTT
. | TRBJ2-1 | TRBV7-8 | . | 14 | CASSSPARADEQFF | TGTGCCAGCAGCTCCCCGGCTAGGGCGGATGAGCAGTTCTTC
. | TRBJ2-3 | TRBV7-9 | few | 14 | CASSLVVGSDTQYF | TGTGCCAGCAGCTTAGTCGTGGGATCGGATACGCAGTATTTT
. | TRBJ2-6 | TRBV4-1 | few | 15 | CASSQGGSGANVLTF | TGCGCCAGCAGCCAAGGAGGCTCTGGGGCCAACGTCCTGACTTTC
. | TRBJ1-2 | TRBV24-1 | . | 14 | CATSDLRQGHGYTF | TGTGCCACCAGTGATTTGCGTCAGGGACATGGCTACACCTTC
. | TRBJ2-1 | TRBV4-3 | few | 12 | CASSQHEYEQFF | TGCGCCAGCAGCCAGCACGAATATGAGCAGTTCTTC
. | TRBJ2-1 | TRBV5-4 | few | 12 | CASSLGGVEQFF | TGTGCCAGCAGCTTAGGTGGGGTTGAGCAGTTCTTC
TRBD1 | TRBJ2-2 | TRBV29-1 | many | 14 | CSVVDRENTGELFF | TGCAGCGTTGTAGACAGGGAAAACACCGGGGAGCTGTTTTTT
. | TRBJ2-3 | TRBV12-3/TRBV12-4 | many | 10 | CAITTDTQYF | TGTGCCATCACCACAGATACGCAGTATTTT
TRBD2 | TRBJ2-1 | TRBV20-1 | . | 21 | CSAVSGGLYPGDIHNLHEQFF | TGCAGTGCTGTTAGCGGGGGGCTATACCCAGGGGATATTCATAATCTCCATGAGCAGTTCTTC
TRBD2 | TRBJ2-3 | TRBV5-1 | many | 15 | CASKWRGESTDTQYF | TGCGCCAGCAAATGGCGGGGGGAGAGCACAGATACGCAGTATTTT
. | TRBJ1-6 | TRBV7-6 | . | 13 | CASSLPGFSPLHF | TGTGCCAGCAGCTTACCAGGGTTTTCACCCCTCCACTTT
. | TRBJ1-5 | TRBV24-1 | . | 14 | CATAAPYSNQPQHF | TGTGCCACCGCGGCCCCATATAGCAATCAGCCCCAGCATTTT
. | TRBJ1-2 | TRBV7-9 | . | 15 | CASSLRDTPNYGYTF | TGTGCCAGCAGCTTACGGGACACCCCTAACTATGGCTACACCTTC
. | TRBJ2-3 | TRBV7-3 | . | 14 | CASSLFGSTDTQYF | TGTGCCAGCAGCCTCTTTGGGAGCACAGATACGCAGTATTTT
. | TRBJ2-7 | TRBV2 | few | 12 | CAARGNAYEQYF | TGTGCCGCGCGGGGAAACGCCTACGAGCAGTACTTC
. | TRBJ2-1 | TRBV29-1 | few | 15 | CSGTPERVPYNEQFF | TGCAGCGGGACCCCTGAGCGGGTGCCCTACAATGAGCAGTTCTTC
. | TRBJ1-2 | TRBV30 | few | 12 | CARDRGHYGYTF | TGTGCCCGGGACCGAGGCCACTATGGCTACACCTTC
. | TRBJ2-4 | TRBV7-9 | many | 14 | CASSLVQGVNIQYF | TGTGCCAGCAGCTTAGTCCAGGGCGTAAACATTCAGTACTTC
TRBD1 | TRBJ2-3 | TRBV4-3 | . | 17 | CASSQDPVTGPTDTQYF | TGCGCCAGCAGCCAAGATCCTGTGACAGGGCCCACAGATACGCAGTATTTT